These T cell receptor beta chains were read from a single sample in a study of blood T cells in healthy people across ages. Via MiXCR, TCRdb re-called the 5' RACE reads, giving one row per CDR3 protein. The sample shows 800,000 to 900,000 distinct CDR3 sequences, roughly 60% of them seen only once. The sample taken for sequencing was blood. The source is a young man in good health. Each CDR3 is given with its conserved first and last residue. The D gene is left open where the match is weak. Clone size appears in some rows only: once, few, many, or a class for an expanded clone.

clone_size,j_call,d_call,v_call,cdr3_aa,cdr3_nt
few,TRBJ2-5,.,TRBV5-1,CASSHGGETQYF,TGCGCCAGCAGCCATGGGGGCGAGACCCAGTACTTC
few,TRBJ2-1,TRBD1,TRBV5-1,CASSYGQGLGNEQFF,TGCGCCAGCAGCTACGGACAGGGTTTAGGCAATGAGCAGTTCTTC
.,TRBJ1-2,.,TRBV12-3/TRBV12-4,CASNLLGRYGYTF,TGTGCCAGCAACCTCCTGGGACGGTATGGCTACACCTTC
.,TRBJ1-4,TRBD1,TRBV4-3,CASSRTGQINEKLFF,TGCGCCAGCAGCCGGACGGGACAGATTAATGAAAAACTGTTTTTT
.,TRBJ2-6,.,TRBV7-9,CASSFRGNSGANVLTF,TGTGCCAGCAGCTTCCGGGGGAACTCTGGGGCCAACGTCCTGACTTTC
.,TRBJ2-1,TRBD1,TRBV20-1,CSARPAIGTGGFNEQFF,TGCAGTGCTAGACCCGCCATCGGGACAGGGGGCTTCAATGAGCAGTTCTTC
few,TRBJ2-7,TRBD1,TRBV6-5,CASTSRTGDYEQYF,TGTGCCAGCACTTCTCGGACAGGGGATTACGAGCAGTACTTC
.,TRBJ2-1,TRBD1,TRBV27,CASSRPGQVNYNEQFF,TGTGCCAGCAGTCGACCGGGACAGGTCAACTACAATGAGCAGTTCTTC
.,TRBJ2-1,.,TRBV6-1,CASRTNEQFF,TGTGCCAGCAGGACCAACGAGCAGTTCTTC
.,TRBJ1-5,.,TRBV4-2,CASSLSEGNQPQHF,TGTGCCAGCAGCCTCTCGGAGGGCAATCAGCCCCAGCATTTT
.,TRBJ1-5,.,TRBV2,CASSENRAPNQPQHF,TGTGCCAGCAGTGAGAACAGGGCCCCCAATCAGCCCCAGCATTTT
.,TRBJ2-7,TRBD1,TRBV13,CASSYRRDSSYEQYF,TGTGCCAGCAGCTACCGCCGGGACAGCTCCTACGAGCAGTACTTC
.,TRBJ2-1,.,TRBV7-3,CASTPGNDEQFF,TGTGCCAGCACTCCAGGAAATGATGAGCAGTTCTTC
.,TRBJ2-7,TRBD1,TRBV6-5,CASSSTGDQYF,TGTGCCAGCAGTTCGACAGGGGATCAGTACTTC
.,TRBJ2-7,.,TRBV27,CASSRSADEQYF,TGTGCCAGCAGCCGGTCAGCCGACGAGCAGTACTTC
.,TRBJ2-4,.,TRBV18,CASSPPTAKNIQYF,TGTGCCAGCTCACCACCGACGGCCAAAAACATTCAGTACTTC
few,TRBJ2-7,TRBD2,TRBV7-6,CASSPHVGRGVDEQYF,TGTGCCAGCAGCCCCCATGTCGGCCGGGGGGTCGACGAGCAGTACTTC
few,TRBJ1-5,.,TRBV20-1,CSAREGGGDQPQHF,TGCAGTGCTAGAGAAGGGGGAGGTGATCAGCCCCAGCATTTT
.,TRBJ2-7,TRBD1,TRBV7-3,CASSQTGWEQYF,TGTGCCAGCAGCCAGACAGGGTGGGAGCAGTACTTC
.,TRBJ2-6,.,TRBV4-1,CASSQVTASGANVLTF,TGCGCCAGCAGCCAGGTGACAGCCTCTGGGGCCAACGTCCTGACTTTC
.,TRBJ1-6,.,TRBV5-1,CASSADGYNSPLHF,TGCGCCAGCAGCGCGGACGGTTATAATTCACCCCTCCACTTT
.,TRBJ2-1,TRBD2,TRBV20-1,CSARTGTSAPQEQFF,TGCAGTGCGCGGACCGGGACTAGCGCCCCTCAGGAGCAGTTCTTC
few,TRBJ2-1,.,TRBV6-2/TRBV6-3,CASSPRLEQFF,TGTGCCAGCAGTCCCAGACTAGAGCAGTTCTTC
few,TRBJ2-7,.,TRBV3-1,CASSQALQSFYEQYF,TGTGCCAGCAGCCAAGCGTTGCAGTCCTTCTACGAGCAGTACTTC
once,TRBJ2-3,.,TRBV5-5,CASSSTGTTGTQYF,TGTGCCAGCAGCTCCACGGGGACAACCGGGACGCAGTATTTT
.,TRBJ1-4,.,TRBV24-1,CATSDWESEKLFF,TGTGCCACCAGTGATTGGGAAAGTGAAAAACTGTTTTTT
few,TRBJ1-2,.,TRBV7-2,CASSLYGVGYTF,TGTGCCAGCAGCTTATACGGAGTTGGCTACACCTTC
.,TRBJ2-7,.,TRBV7-2,CASSLADTFYEQYF,TGTGCCAGCAGCTTAGCGGACACTTTCTACGAGCAGTACTTC
.,TRBJ2-3,.,TRBV7-2,CASSPARGGSTDTQYF,TGTGCCAGCAGCCCGGCGCGGGGTGGGAGCACAGATACGCAGTATTTT
.,TRBJ2-7,.,TRBV7-9,CASSLGGTQVFEQYF,TGTGCCAGCAGCTTAGGTGGGACTCAAGTTTTCGAGCAGTACTTC
.,TRBJ1-2,.,TRBV28,CASAKGGANYGYTF,TGTGCCAGCGCGAAGGGGGGGGCTAACTATGGCTACACCTTC
.,TRBJ2-7,.,TRBV2,CASSEAVYEQYF,TGTGCCAGCAGTGAAGCGGTCTACGAGCAGTACTTC
few,TRBJ2-5,.,TRBV12-3/TRBV12-4,CASSVARTQETQYF,TGTGCCAGCAGTGTCGCTCGGACCCAAGAGACCCAGTACTTC
.,TRBJ2-7,.,TRBV28,CASSRRYSYEQYF,TGTGCCAGCTCGAGGAGGTACTCCTACGAGCAGTACTTC
.,TRBJ2-7,TRBD1,TRBV18,CASSSDREWAYEQYF,TGTGCCAGCTCATCCGACAGGGAATGGGCCTACGAGCAGTACTTC
.,TRBJ2-7,TRBD1,TRBV15,CATSRATGVMYEQYF,TGTGCCACCAGCAGGGCGACAGGGGTTATGTACGAGCAGTACTTC
.,TRBJ1-5,.,TRBV6-2/TRBV6-3,CASTGIRESFLSNQPQHF,TGTGCCAGCACGGGAATTAGGGAGTCCTTCCTTAGCAATCAGCCCCAGCATTTT
.,TRBJ2-1,TRBD1,TRBV10-3,CAISETQGTEQFF,TGTGCCATCAGTGAGACACAGGGGACTGAGCAGTTCTTC
few,TRBJ1-2,.,TRBV20-1,CSARSGNWVYGYTF,TGCAGTGCTAGATCAGGGAATTGGGTTTATGGCTACACCTTC
.,TRBJ2-7,TRBD1,TRBV7-2,CASSLVPGQGRGEQYF,TGTGCCAGCAGCTTAGTCCCGGGACAGGGTCGAGGCGAGCAGTACTTC
few,TRBJ2-3,TRBD2,TRBV20-1,CSAPRLAGDTDTQYF,TGCAGTGCCCCAAGACTAGCGGGTGATACAGATACGCAGTATTTT
.,TRBJ2-7,TRBD2,TRBV7-9,CASSYQTSGGSYEQYF,TGTGCCAGCAGCTACCAGACTAGCGGGGGGTCCTACGAGCAGTACTTC
few,TRBJ2-1,TRBD1,TRBV24-1,CATSDPDRDYNEQFF,TGTGCCACCAGTGACCCAGACAGGGATTACAATGAGCAGTTCTTC